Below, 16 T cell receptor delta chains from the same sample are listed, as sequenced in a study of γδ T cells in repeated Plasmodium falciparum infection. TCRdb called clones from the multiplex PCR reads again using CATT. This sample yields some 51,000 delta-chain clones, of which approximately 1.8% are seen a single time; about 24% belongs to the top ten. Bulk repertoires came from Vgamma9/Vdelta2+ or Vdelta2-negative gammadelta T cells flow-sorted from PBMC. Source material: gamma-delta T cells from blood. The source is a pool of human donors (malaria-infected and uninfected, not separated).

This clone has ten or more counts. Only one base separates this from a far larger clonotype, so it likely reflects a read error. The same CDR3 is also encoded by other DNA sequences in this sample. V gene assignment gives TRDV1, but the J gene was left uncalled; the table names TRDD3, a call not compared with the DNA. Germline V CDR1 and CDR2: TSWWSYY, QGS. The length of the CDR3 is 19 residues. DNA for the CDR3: TGTGCTCTTGGGAAGGCCATATTCCTACTCGGCTGGGGATGGAATAAACTCATCTTC. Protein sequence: CALGKAIFLLGWGWNKLIF.

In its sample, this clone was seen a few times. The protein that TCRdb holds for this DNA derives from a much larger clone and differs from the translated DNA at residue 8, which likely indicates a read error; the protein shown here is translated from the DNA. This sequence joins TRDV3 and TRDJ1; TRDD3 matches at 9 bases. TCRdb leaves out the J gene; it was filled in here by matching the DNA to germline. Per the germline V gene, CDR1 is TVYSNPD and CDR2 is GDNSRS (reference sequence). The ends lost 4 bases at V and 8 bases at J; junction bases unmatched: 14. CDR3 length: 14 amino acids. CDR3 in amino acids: CASYYWGKGPKLIF. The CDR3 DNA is TGTGCCTCCTATTACTGGGGGAAAGGGCCAAAACTCATCTTT.

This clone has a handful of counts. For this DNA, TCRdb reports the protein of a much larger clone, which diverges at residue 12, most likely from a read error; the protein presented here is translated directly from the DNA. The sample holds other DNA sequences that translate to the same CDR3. The CDR3 DNA sequence: TGTGCTCTTGGGGAAGGTTCTTTCCCCTCGTTCGCACTGGGGGATGGATACACCGATAAACTCATCTTT. Protein product: CALGEGSFPSFALGDGYTDKLIF. V usage is TRDV1 and J usage is TRDJ1, with TRDD3 matching 10 bases. CDR3 length: 23 amino acids. Germline values: CDR1 TSWWSYY, CDR2 QGS. The V segment lost 2 bases and the J segment 0 bases; nucleotides outside the gene matches: 24.

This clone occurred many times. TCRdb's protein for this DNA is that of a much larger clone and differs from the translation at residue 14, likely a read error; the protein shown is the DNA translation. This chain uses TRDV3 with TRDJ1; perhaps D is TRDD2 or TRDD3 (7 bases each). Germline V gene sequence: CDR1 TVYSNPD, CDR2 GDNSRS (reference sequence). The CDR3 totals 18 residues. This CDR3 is CAFKFPTRLGAPTGKLIF. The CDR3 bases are TGTGCCTTTAAGTTTCCTACTAGGCTGGGGGCTCCCACCGGTAAACTCATCTTT.

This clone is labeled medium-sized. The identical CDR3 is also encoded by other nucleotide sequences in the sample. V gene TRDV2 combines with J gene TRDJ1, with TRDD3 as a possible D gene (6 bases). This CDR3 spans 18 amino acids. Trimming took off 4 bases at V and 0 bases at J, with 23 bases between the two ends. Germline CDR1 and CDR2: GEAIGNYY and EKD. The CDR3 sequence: CACDGLGSPSLYTDKLIF. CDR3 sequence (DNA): TGTGCCTGTGATGGGCTGGGGTCTCCCTCCCTGTACACCGATAAACTCATCTTT.

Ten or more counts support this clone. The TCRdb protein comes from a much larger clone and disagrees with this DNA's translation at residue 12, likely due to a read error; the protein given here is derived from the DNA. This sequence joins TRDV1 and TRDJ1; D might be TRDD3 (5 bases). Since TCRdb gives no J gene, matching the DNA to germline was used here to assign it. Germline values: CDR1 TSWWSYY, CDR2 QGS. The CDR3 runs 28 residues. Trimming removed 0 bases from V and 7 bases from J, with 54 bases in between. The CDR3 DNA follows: TGTGCTCTTGGGGAACTCTCTCACGAGGCCCCCGCCCCAGGACGCGTTTACTGGCCTCCCGGTGTATCGATTAAACTCATCTTT. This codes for CALGELSHEAPAPGRVYWPPGVSIKLIF.

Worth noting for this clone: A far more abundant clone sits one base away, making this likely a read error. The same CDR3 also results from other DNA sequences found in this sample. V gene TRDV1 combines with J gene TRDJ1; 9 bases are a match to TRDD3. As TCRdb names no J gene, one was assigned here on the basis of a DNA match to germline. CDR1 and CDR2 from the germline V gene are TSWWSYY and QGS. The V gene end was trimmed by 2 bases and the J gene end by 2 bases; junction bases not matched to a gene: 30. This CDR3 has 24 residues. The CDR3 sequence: CALGEDLCSRGYAFGKKYTDKLIF. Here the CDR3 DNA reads TGTGCTCTTGGGGAAGACCTGTGTTCTCGGGGATACGCTTTCGGTAAAAAGTATACCGATAAACTCATCTTT.

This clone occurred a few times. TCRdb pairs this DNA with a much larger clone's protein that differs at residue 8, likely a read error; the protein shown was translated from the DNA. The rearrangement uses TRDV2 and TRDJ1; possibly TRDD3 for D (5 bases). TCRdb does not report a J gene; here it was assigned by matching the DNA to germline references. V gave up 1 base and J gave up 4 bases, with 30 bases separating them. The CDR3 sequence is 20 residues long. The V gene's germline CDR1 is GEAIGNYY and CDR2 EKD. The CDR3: CACDTVATIRDTRRGDKLIF. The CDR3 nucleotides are TGTGCCTGTGACACAGTCGCTACAATCCGCGATACAAGGCGCGGCGATAAACTCATCTTT.

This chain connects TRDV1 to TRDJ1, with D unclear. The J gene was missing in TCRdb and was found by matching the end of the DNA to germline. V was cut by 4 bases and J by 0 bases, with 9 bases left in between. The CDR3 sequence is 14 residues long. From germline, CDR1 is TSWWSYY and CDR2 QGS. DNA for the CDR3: TGTGCTCTTGGGGGGCCCCATTACACCGATAAACTCATCTTT. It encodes CALGGPHYTDKLIF.

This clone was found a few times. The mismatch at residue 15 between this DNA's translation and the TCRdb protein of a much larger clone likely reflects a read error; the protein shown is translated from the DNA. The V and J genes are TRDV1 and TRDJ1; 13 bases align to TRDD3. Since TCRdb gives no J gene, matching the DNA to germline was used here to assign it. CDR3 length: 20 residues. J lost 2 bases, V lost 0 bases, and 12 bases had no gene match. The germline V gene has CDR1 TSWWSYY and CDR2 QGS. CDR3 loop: CALGELKPYWGIRGTDKLIF. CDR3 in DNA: TGTGCTCTTGGGGAACTTAAACCCTACTGGGGGATACGGGGGACCGATAAACTCATCTTT.

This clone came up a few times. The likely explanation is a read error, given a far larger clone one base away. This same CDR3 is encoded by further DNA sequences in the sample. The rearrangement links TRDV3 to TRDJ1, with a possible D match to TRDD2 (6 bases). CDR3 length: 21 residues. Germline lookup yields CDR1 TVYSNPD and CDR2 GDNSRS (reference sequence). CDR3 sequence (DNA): TGTGCTACGCTCAAGACCGTTATCCTACCGGGCTGGTGCCCATACACCGATAAACTCATCTTT. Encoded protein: CATLKTVILPGWCPYTDKLIF.

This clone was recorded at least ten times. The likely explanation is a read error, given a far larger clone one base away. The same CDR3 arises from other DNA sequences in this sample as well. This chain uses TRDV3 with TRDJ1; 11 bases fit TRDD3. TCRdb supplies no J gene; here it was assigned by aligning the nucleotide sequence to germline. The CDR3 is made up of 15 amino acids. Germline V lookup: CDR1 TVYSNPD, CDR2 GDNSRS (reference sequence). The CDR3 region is CAFSPLGDMRPGLIF. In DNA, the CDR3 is TGCGCCTTTTCTCCACTGGGGGATATGCGGCCAGGACTCATCTTT.

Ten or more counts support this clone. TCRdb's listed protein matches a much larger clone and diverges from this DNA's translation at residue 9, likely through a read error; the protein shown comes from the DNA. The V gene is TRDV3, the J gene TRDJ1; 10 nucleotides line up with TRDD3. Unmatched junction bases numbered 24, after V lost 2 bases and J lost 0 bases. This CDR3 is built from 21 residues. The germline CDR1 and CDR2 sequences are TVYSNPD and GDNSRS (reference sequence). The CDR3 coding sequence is TGTGCCTTTTCCGTCCTCTTTTACCGGGGGATACGCGAGTCTTACACCGATAAACTCATCTTT. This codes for CAFSVLFYRGIRESYTDKLIF.

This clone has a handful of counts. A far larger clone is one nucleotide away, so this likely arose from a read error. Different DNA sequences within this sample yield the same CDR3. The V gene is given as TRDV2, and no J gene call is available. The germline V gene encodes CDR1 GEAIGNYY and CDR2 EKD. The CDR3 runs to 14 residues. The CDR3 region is CACDQRLGIPGSIF. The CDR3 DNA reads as TGTGCTTGTGACCAAAGGCTGGGGATCCCAGGTTCCATCTTT.

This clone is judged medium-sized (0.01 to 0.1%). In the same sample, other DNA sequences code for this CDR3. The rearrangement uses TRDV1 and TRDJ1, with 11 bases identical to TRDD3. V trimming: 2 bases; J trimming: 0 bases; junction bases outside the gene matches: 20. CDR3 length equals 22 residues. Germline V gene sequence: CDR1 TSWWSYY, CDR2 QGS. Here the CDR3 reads CALGETPPYWGISRRYTDKLIF. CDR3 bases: TGTGCTCTTGGGGAAACTCCACCTTACTGGGGGATATCGAGGAGGTACACCGATAAACTCATCTTT.

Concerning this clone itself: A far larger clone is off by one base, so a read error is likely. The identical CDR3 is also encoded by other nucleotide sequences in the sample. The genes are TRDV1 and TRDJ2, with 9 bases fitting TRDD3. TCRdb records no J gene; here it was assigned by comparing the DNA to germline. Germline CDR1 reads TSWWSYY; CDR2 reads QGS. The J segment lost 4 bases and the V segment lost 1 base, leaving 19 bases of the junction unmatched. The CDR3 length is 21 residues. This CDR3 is CALGEPQFFTGGRYRTAQLFF. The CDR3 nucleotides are TGTGCTCTTGGGGAACCCCAGTTTTTCACTGGGGGACGTTATCGGACAGCACAACTCTTCTTT.